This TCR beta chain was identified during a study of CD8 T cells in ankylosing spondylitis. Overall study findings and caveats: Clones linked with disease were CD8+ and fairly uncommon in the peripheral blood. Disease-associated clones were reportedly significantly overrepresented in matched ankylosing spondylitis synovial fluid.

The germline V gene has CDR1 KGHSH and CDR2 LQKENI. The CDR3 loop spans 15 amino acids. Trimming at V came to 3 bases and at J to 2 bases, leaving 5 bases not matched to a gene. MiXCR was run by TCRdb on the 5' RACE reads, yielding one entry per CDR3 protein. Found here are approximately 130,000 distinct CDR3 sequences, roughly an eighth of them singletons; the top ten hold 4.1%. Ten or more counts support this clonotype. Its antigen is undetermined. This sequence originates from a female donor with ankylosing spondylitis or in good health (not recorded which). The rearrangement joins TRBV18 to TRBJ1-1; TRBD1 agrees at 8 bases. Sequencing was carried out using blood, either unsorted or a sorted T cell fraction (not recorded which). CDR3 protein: CASSPQGARNTEAFF. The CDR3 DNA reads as TGTGCCAGCTCACCTCAGGGGGCGCGAAACACTGAAGCTTTCTTT.